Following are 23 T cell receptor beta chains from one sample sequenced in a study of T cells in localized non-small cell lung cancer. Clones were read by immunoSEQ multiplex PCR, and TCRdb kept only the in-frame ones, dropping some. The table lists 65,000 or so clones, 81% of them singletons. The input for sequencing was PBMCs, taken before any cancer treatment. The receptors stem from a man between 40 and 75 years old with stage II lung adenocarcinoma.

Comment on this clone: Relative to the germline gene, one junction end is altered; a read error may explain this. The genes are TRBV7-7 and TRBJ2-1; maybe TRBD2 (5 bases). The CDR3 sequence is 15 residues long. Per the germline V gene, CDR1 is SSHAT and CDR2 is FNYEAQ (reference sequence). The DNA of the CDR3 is TGTGCTAGCAGCCCCCTAAGTGCGCGGGACAATGAGCAGTTCTTC. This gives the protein CASSPLSARDNEQFF. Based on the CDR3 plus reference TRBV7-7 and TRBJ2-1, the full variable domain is GAGVSQSPRYKVTKRGQDVTLRCDPISSHATLYWYQQALGQGPEFLTYFNYEAQPDKSGLPSDRFSAERPEGSISTLTIQRTEQRDSAMYRCASSPLSARDNEQFFGPGTRLTVL.

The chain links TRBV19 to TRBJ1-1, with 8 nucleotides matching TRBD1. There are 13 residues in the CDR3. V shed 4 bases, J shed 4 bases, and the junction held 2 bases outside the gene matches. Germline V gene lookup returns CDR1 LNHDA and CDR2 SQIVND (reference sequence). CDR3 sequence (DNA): TGTGCCAGTAGTAACGACAGGGGCACTGAAGCTTTCTTT. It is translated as CASSNDRGTEAFF.

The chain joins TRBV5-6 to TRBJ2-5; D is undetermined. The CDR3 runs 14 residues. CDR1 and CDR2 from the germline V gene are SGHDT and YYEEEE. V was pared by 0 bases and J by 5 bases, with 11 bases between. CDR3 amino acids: CASSLATIGETQYF. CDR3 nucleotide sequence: TGTGCCAGCAGCTTGGCCACTATCGGGGAGACCCAGTACTTC.

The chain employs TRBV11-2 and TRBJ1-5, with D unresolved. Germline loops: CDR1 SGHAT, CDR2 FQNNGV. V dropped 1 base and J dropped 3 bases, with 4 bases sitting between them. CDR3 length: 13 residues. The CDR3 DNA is TGTGCCAGCAGCTTAGCCTACAATCAGCCCCAGCATTTT. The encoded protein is CASSLAYNQPQHF.

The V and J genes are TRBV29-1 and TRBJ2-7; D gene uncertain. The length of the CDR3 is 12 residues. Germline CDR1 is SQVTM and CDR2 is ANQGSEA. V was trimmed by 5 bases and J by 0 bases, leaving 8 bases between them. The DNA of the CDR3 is TGCAGCGTTCGTACAGACTCCTACGAGCAGTACTTC. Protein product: CSVRTDSYEQYF.

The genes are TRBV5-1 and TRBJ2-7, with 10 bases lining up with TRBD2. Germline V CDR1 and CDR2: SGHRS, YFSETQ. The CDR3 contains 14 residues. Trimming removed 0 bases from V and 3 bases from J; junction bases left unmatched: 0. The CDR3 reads CASSLASGSYEQYF. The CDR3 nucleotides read TGCGCCAGCAGCTTGGCTAGCGGGAGCTACGAGCAGTACTTC. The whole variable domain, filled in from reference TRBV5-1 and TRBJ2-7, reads KAGVTQTPRYLIKTRGQQVTLSCSPISGHRSVSWYQQTPGQGLQFLFEYFSETQRNKGNFPGRFSGRQFSNSRSEMNVSTLELGDSALYLCASSLASGSYEQYFGPGTRLTVT.

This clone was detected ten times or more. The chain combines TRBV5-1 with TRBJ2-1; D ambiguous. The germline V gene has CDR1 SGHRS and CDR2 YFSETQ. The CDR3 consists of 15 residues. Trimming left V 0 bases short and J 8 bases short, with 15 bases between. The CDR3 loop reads CASSLDSPNKDEQFF. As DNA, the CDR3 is TGCGCCAGCAGCTTGGACAGCCCTAACAAGGATGAGCAGTTCTTC.

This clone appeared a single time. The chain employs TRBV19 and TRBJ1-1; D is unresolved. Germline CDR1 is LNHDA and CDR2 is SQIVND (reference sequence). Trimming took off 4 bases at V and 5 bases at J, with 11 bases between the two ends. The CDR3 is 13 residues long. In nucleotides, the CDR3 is TGTGCCAGTAGTACCCTAACGGGTACTGAAGCTTTCTTT. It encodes CASSTLTGTEAFF.

CDR3 coding DNA: TGCGCCAGCAGCCGAGGGGGACAGGAAACTAACTATGGCTACACCTTC. Translated, it gives CASSRGGQETNYGYTF. The rearrangement links TRBV5-1 to TRBJ1-2, with 8 bases matching TRBD1. The CDR3 length is 16 residues. Looked up from germline, CDR1 is SGHRS and CDR2 is YFSETQ. V shed 4 bases and J 0 bases; nucleotides not matched to a gene: 8.

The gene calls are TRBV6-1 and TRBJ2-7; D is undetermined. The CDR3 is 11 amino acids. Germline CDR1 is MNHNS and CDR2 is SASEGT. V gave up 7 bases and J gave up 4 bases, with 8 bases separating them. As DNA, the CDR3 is TGTGCCAGCACCCGGGCGTACGAGCAGTACTTC. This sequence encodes CASTRAYEQYF.

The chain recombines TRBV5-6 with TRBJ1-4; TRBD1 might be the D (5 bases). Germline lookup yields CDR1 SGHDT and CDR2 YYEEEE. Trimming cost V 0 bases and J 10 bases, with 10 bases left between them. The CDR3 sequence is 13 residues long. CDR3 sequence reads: CASSLARGPKLFF. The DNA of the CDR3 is TGTGCCAGCAGCTTGGCTAGGGGCCCAAAACTGTTTTTT. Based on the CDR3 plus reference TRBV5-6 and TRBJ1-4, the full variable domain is DAGVTQSPTHLIKTRGQQVTLRCSPKSGHDTVSWYQQALGQGPQFIFQYYEEEERQRGNFPDRFSGHQFPNYSSELNVNALLLGDSALYLCASSLARGPKLFFGSGTQLSVL.

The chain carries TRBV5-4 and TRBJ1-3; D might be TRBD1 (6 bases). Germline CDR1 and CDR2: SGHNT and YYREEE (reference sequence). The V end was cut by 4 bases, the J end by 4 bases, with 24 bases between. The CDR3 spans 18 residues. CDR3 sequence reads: CASSPDPNTGAWGNTIYF. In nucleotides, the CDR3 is TGTGCCAGCAGCCCGGACCCCAACACGGGGGCTTGGGGAAACACCATATATTTT.

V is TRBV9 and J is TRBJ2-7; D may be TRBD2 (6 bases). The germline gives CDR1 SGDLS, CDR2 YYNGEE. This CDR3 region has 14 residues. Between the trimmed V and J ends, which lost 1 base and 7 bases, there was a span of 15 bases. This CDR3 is CASSVSGTSGEQYF. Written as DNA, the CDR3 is TGTGCCAGCAGCGTATCGGGGACTTCGGGTGAGCAGTACTTC.

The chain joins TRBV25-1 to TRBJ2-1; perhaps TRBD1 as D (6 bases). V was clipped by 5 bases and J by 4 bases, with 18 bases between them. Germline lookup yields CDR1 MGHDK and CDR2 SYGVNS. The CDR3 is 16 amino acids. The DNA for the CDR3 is TGTGCCAGCAGTCCGACGGACAGAGAACCATACAATGAGCAGTTCTTC. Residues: CASSPTDREPYNEQFF.

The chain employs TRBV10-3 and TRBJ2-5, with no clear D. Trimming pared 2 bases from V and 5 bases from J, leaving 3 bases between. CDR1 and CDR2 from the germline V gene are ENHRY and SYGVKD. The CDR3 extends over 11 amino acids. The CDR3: CAISEGETQYF. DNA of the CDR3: TGTGCCATCAGTGAGGGGGAGACCCAGTACTTC.

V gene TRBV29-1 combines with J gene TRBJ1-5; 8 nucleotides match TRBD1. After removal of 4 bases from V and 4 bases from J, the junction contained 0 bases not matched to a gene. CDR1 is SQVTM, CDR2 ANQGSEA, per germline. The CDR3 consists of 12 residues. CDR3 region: CSVGTGNQPQHF. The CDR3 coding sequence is TGCAGCGTTGGGACAGGGAATCAGCCCCAGCATTTT. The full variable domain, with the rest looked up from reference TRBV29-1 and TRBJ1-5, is SAVISQKPSRDICQRGTSLTIQCQVDSQVTMMFWYRQQPGQSLTLIATANQGSEATYESGFVIDKFPISRPNLTFSTLTVSNMSPEDSSIYLCSVGTGNQPQHFGDGTRLSIL.

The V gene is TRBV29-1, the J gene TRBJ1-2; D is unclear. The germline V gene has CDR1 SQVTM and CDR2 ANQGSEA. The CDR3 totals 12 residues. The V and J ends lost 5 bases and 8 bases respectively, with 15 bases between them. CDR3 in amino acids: CSVHDTDGGYTF. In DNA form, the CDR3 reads TGCAGCGTTCACGACACGGATGGAGGCTACACCTTC.

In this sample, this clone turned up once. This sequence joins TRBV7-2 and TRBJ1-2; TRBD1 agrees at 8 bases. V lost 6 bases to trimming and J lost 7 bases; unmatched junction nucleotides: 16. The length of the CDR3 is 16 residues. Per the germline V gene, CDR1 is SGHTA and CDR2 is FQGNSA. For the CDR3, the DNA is TGTGCCAGCAGTTCATATTTCCCGGGACAGGACTCTGGCTACACCTTC. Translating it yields CASSSYFPGQDSGYTF.

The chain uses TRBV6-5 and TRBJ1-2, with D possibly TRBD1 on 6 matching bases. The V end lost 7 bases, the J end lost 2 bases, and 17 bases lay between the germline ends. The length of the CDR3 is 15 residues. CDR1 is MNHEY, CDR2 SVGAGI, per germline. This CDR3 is CASMRGNSGNYGYTF. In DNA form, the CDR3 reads TGTGCCAGCATGAGGGGGAATTCAGGGAACTATGGCTACACCTTC.

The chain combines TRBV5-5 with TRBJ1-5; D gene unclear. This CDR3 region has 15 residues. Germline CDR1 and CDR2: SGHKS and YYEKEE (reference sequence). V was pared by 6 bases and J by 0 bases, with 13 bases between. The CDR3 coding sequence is TGTGCCAGCAACCCGACGGGCGGTAGCAATCAGCCCCAGCATTTT. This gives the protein CASNPTGGSNQPQHF. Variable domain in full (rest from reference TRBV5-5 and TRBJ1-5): DAGVTQSPTHLIKTRGQQVTLRCSPISGHKSVSWYQQVLGQGPQFIFQYYEKEERGRGNFPDRFSARQFPNYSSELNVNALLLGDSALYLCASNPTGGSNQPQHFGDGTRLSIL.

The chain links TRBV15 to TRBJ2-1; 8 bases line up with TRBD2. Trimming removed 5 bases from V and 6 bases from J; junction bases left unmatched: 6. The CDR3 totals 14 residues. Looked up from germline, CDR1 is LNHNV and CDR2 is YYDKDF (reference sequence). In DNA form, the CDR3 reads TGTGCCACCAGCGGGGGGACTAGAATCAATGAGCAGTTCTTC. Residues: CATSGGTRINEQFF.

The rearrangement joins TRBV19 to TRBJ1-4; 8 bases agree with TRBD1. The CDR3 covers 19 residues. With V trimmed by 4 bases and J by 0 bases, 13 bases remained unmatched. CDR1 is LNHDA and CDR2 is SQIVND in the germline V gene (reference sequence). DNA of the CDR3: TGTGCCAGTAGTAGGGGTTCCGGGACAGGAGAAGCAACTAATGAAAAACTGTTTTTT. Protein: CASSRGSGTGEATNEKLFF.

The CDR3 DNA sequence: TGTGCCAGCAGCAAACAGGGGGCGAGCACAGATACGCAGTATTTT. This sequence encodes CASSKQGASTDTQYF. The rearrangement uses TRBV11-1 and TRBJ2-3; the match to TRBD1 covers 9 bases. The CDR3 has 15 amino acids. Per the germline V gene, CDR1 is SGHAT and CDR2 is FQDESV (reference sequence). Losses at the gene ends were 5 bases for V and 0 bases for J; bases not matched to a gene: 3.